This TCR beta chain was recovered during a study of shared clonotypes between healthy human individuals. Study-wide results and limits: Sampling included only blood; tissue repertoires likely differ.

The V and J ends lost 6 bases and 4 bases, in that order; junction bases with no gene match: 8. This CDR3 has 14 amino acids. Germline V gene lookup returns CDR1 MNHEY and CDR2 SMNVEV (reference sequence). As concerns this clone: Its cognate antigen is unknown.

Assay: immunoSEQ multiplex PCR; the TCRdb copy retains only in-frame clones and omits some. The sample consists of about 2.4 million clones, roughly 93% of them appearing once. This sequence originates from a man aged 18 to 29 in good health. Some clones in this sample may be carry-over from other donors' samples. V usage is TRBV27 and J usage is TRBJ2-7; 8 bases line up with TRBD1. The sequenced sample was naive CD4+ T cells from PBMCs. Subset defined: CD45RA+ positively selected. CDR3 coding DNA: TGTGCCAGCAGCCCTCGACAGGGGTATTACGAGCAGTACTTC. Protein: CASSPRQGYYEQYF.